These T cell receptor beta chains were read from a single sample in a study of cytomegalovirus exposure and HLA in healthy donors. Sequencing was performed with immunoSEQ multiplex PCR; in TCRdb, only in-frame clones are kept and a portion is missing. The sample holds fewer than 140,000 clones, 70% to 75% seen once. The sample taken for sequencing was PBMCs. The receptors come from a female donor in good health and CMV-seronegative. CDR3s include the opening cysteine and the closing phenylalanine or tryptophan. The D gene is left open where the match is weak. Size is stated for part of the rows, as once, few or many counts, or as a class when the clone is expanded.

TGTGCCAGCAGGCGAGGAACCCTTGAATCCGGGGAGCTGTTTTTT,CASRRGTLESGELFF,-,-,TRBJ2-2,TRBV6-1
TGTGCCAGCAGCCAAGCAGTGACCGCTAGCTCCTACGAGCAGTACTTC,CASSQAVTASSYEQYF,-,-,TRBJ2-7,TRBV4-2
TGTGCCAGTAGTGAGGTGGGCAATGAGCAGTTCTTC,CASSEVGNEQFF,-,-,TRBJ2-1,TRBV19
TGTGCCAGCAGCCCCCGAGGTTCGGAGACCCAGTACTTC,CASSPRGSETQYF,-,-,TRBJ2-5,TRBV11-3
TGTGCCAGCAGCTCAAGGACTAGCGGGATAACCTACGAGCAGTACTTC,CASSSRTSGITYEQYF,-,TRBD2,TRBJ2-7,TRBV7-2
TGTGCCAGCAAGACAGGGAATATAGGGGCCAACGTCCTGACTTTC,CASKTGNIGANVLTF,many,TRBD1,TRBJ2-6,TRBV19
TGTGCCAGCAGCTTAGAGGGGACAGGTAGGCACGAGCAGTACTTC,CASSLEGTGRHEQYF,-,TRBD1,TRBJ2-7,TRBV11-3
TGTGCCAGTAGTGCCCAGGGAAACGAGCAGTACTTC,CASSAQGNEQYF,-,-,TRBJ2-7,TRBV19
TGTGCCAGCACCCCTGGCGGGAGTGAGGCCGGGGAGCTGTTTTTT,CASTPGGSEAGELFF,-,TRBD2,TRBJ2-2,TRBV27
TGCGCCAGCAGTCTTGAGGCACAGGGGGTCGGGGAGCTGTTTTTT,CASSLEAQGVGELFF,few,TRBD1,TRBJ2-2,TRBV5-1
TGTGCCAGCAGCTTAGCTCGAGGACAGGGATTCGAGCAGTACTTC,CASSLARGQGFEQYF,-,TRBD1,TRBJ2-7,TRBV11-2
TGCGCCAGCAGCTTGGGCATACAGGGGAGGACTGAAGCTTTCTTT,CASSLGIQGRTEAFF,-,TRBD1,TRBJ1-1,TRBV5-1
TGTGCCAGCAGCTTAGGCGGACTAGCGGGAGGAAATGAGCAGTTCTTC,CASSLGGLAGGNEQFF,-,TRBD2,TRBJ2-1,TRBV11-2
TGTGCCAGCAGCACCTGGGGCCGGGACAGGGTGGGCGAGCAGTACTTC,CASSTWGRDRVGEQYF,-,TRBD1,TRBJ2-7,TRBV13
TGCGCCAGCAGCCAATTTGCTGGGACTAGCGGGAGTTCCGGTGAGCAGTTCTTC,CASSQFAGTSGSSGEQFF,-,TRBD2,TRBJ2-1,TRBV5-1
TGTGCCAGCAGTTTAATGGGGGAGGCAGGGGCCAACGTCCTGACTTTC,CASSLMGEAGANVLTF,once,-,TRBJ2-6,TRBV28
TGTGCCTGGAGTACCCAGGGGGCGAGCACTGAAGCTTTCTTT,CAWSTQGASTEAFF,few,TRBD1,TRBJ1-1,TRBV30
TGCGCCAGCAGCTTGGGACTAGCGGGAGCGGATACGCAGTATTTT,CASSLGLAGADTQYF,once,TRBD2,TRBJ2-3,TRBV5-1
TGCGCCAGCACCCCGGACAGGGGGCTATACGAGCAGTACTTC,CASTPDRGLYEQYF,-,TRBD1,TRBJ2-7,TRBV5-1
TGTGCCAGCAGTGAAGGTAGAGGATACAATCAGCCCCAGCATTTT,CASSEGRGYNQPQHF,-,-,TRBJ1-5,TRBV2
TGTGCCAGCCAACTAGCGGGAGGAGGTACGCAGTATTTT,CASQLAGGGTQYF,-,TRBD2,TRBJ2-3,TRBV6-5
TGTGCCAGCTCACGCGGGACAGGCCAAGAGACCCAGTACTTC,CASSRGTGQETQYF,-,TRBD1,TRBJ2-5,TRBV18
TGTGCCAGCAGGGCGGGGCCTAGCTCCTACAATGAGCAGTTCTTC,CASRAGPSSYNEQFF,once,-,TRBJ2-1,TRBV27
TGTGCCAGCAGTTTATATCTAGCGGGAGGGCTGGCGACCCAGTACTTC,CASSLYLAGGLATQYF,-,TRBD2,TRBJ2-5,TRBV27
TGTGCCATTTCCAGGGAAGGAAAGACTGAAGCTTTCTTT,CAISREGKTEAFF,-,-,TRBJ1-1,TRBV6-5
TGTGCCAGCAGTTTAGAACTAGTGGCGTGGGGAGAAAAACTGTTTTTT,CASSLELVAWGEKLFF,-,-,TRBJ1-4,TRBV28
TGTGCCAGCAGTTCTACAGGGGGCTCCGGGGAGCTGTTTTTT,CASSSTGGSGELFF,-,TRBD1,TRBJ2-2,TRBV6-5
TGCGCCAGCAGCCAAGAGAGCCTAGCGGGAGCCGGGGAGCTGTTTTTT,CASSQESLAGAGELFF,-,TRBD2,TRBJ2-2,TRBV4-1
TGTGCCAGCAGCAAGGGCAGTGCCTCCTACGAGCAGTACTTC,CASSKGSASYEQYF,-,-,TRBJ2-7,TRBV21-1
TGTGCCACCAGCTCTGGACTAGCGGGAGGACCCTACGAGCAGTACTTC,CATSSGLAGGPYEQYF,-,TRBD2,TRBJ2-7,TRBV15
TGTGCCACAAGACAGAACAATGAGCAGTTCTTC,CATRQNNEQFF,-,-,TRBJ2-1,TRBV28
TGTGCCAGTAGTATTTCCGGGACAGGGCTCAATGAGCAGTTCTTC,CASSISGTGLNEQFF,few,TRBD1,TRBJ2-1,TRBV19
TGTGCCTGGGAGGCCAGGGGGAACACTGAAGCTTTCTTT,CAWEARGNTEAFF,-,-,TRBJ1-1,TRBV30
TGTGCCATCACCCCGGACAGGGGGCATGGTTCCTACAATGAGCAGTTCTTC,CAITPDRGHGSYNEQFF,-,TRBD1,TRBJ2-1,TRBV10-3
TGTGCCAGCAGCCCAGGCGAGGGGGGGGCCCTAGAAAAACTGTTTTTT,CASSPGEGGALEKLFF,-,-,TRBJ1-4,TRBV4-2
TGCGCCAGCAGTCCTTTCTCCGGGACAGGGCCAGATACGCAGTATTTT,CASSPFSGTGPDTQYF,-,TRBD1,TRBJ2-3,TRBV4-1
TGTGCCAGCAGTTTGGGACTAGCGGGGAACAATGAGCAGTTCTTC,CASSLGLAGNNEQFF,-,TRBD2,TRBJ2-1,TRBV27
TGTGCCAGCAGCCAAAGGCGGGCCGCCGCCCAAGCTAACTATGGCTACACCTTC,CASSQRRAAAQANYGYTF,-,-,TRBJ1-2,TRBV4-2
TGTGCCAGCAGCAAAGCGAAGGACCGGGGATGGACTGAAGCTTTCTTT,CASSKAKDRGWTEAFF,-,-,TRBJ1-1,TRBV21-1
TGTGCCAGCAGCAAGCAGGGCACCGAAGCCCGTAATAGAAAGGACACTGAAGCTTTCTTT,CASSKQGTEARNRKDTEAFF,-,-,TRBJ1-1,TRBV21-1
TGCGCCAGCAGCCCGGGACTAGCGGGAGGCCCAAACCAAGAGACCCAGTACTTC,CASSPGLAGGPNQETQYF,-,TRBD2,TRBJ2-5,TRBV5-1
TGTGCCAGCACCATCACGCCAGGGGTGTACGAGCAGTACTTC,CASTITPGVYEQYF,once,-,TRBJ2-7,TRBV7-2
TGTGCCAGCAGGAAGGGACAGAACTACGAGCAGTACTTC,CASRKGQNYEQYF,-,TRBD1,TRBJ2-7,TRBV28
TGTGCCAGCAGCCAATCCGGTCCCACTAACTATGGCTACACCTTC,CASSQSGPTNYGYTF,-,-,TRBJ1-2,TRBV14
TGTGCCACCAGCAGAGATCTACAGGGAACAAACTATGGCTACACCTTC,CATSRDLQGTNYGYTF,-,-,TRBJ1-2,TRBV15
TGCGCCAGCAGCCCAATTAGGGGGACTAGCGGGAGGGCGTACGAGCAGTACTTC,CASSPIRGTSGRAYEQYF,-,TRBD2,TRBJ2-7,TRBV4-1
TGCGCCAGCTATGGCTGGAGCTACGAGCAGTACTTC,CASYGWSYEQYF,-,-,TRBJ2-7,TRBV10-2
TGCGCCAGCAGCTTGGTTGCGTCTAGCACAGATACGCAGTATTTT,CASSLVASSTDTQYF,-,-,TRBJ2-3,TRBV5-1
TGTGCCAGCAGCCCCGGACGGGAGGTCGCAACTAATGAAAAACTGTTTTTT,CASSPGREVATNEKLFF,once,-,TRBJ1-4,TRBV7-6
TGCGCCAGCAGCTTTTCTCTCTTAGCGGGAGGGGCAGATACGCAGTATTTT,CASSFSLLAGGADTQYF,-,TRBD2,TRBJ2-3,TRBV5-1
TGTGCCAGCAGCTTAGCTATCTCGGTTACTAGCACAGATACGCAGTATTTT,CASSLAISVTSTDTQYF,-,-,TRBJ2-3,TRBV7-9
TGTGCCAGCAGTGAAGTAGGGAGTCGTCTACGTGTCACAGATACGCAGTATTTT,CASSEVGSRLRVTDTQYF,-,-,TRBJ2-3,TRBV2
TGCGACCAAAAACGGGGGCAGCCCCAGCATTTT,CDQKRGQPQHF,-,-,TRBJ1-5,TRBV5-1